The 30 T cell receptor beta chains below were found in one sample sequenced in a study of shared clonotypes between healthy human individuals (dated by TCRdb to 2018 to 2020). CD8 naive samples consisted of CD45RO-negative cells that were positively selected for CCR7, yielding a CD45RA+CCR7+ population without TemRA cells. Library preparation was by the immunoSEQ multiplex PCR assay. Sourced from immuneACCESS, this table was stored by TCRdb with only in-frame sequences that have V and J called. A share of the clones is absent; for the studies checked, an unresolved V gene accounts for under half, and the remainder has no known explanation. This sample lists about 2.2 million clones; about 93% were detected once. Approximately 1.7% of the sample belongs to the ten largest clones. Sequencing input: naive CD8+ T cells from PBMCs. Reading the label with the study, this specimen's cell subset or site is: CD45RA+CCR7+. Receptor source: a man younger than 35 in good health. Some clones in this sample may be carry-over from other donors' samples.

Points on this clone: The same CDR3 also results from other DNA sequences found in this sample. The CDR3 DNA sequence: TGCGCCAGCAGCCCCTGGACAGGGAACACTGAAGCTTTCTTT. Its translation is CASSPWTGNTEAFF. The chain couples TRBV4-1 to TRBJ1-1; 7 positions match TRBD1. Germline CDR1 is MGHRA and CDR2 is YSYEKL. The length of the CDR3 is 14 residues. The V and J ends lost 4 bases and 1 base, in that order; junction bases with no gene match: 3.

The chain is built from TRBV29-1 and TRBJ2-7; the match to TRBD1 covers 8 bases. Unmatched junction bases numbered 7, after V lost 7 bases and J lost 2 bases. CDR3 size: 13 residues. Germline CDR1 SQVTM, CDR2 ANQGSEA. CDR3 nucleotide sequence: TGCAGCGCCTGGGACAGGCGAGCCTACGAGCAGTACTTC. Its protein product is CSAWDRRAYEQYF.

This CDR3 reads CASSLITGTTYEQYF. CDR3 in DNA: TGTGCCAGCAGCCTAATAACAGGGACGACCTACGAGCAGTACTTC. This rearrangement joins TRBV11-2 to TRBJ2-7; possibly TRBD1 for D (6 bases). The V end lost 5 bases, the J end lost 2 bases, and 16 bases lay between the germline ends. Germline V gene lookup returns CDR1 SGHAT and CDR2 FQNNGV. The CDR3 is made up of 15 amino acids.

This rearrangement joins TRBV10-3 to TRBJ1-2; possible D gene TRBD1, 5 bases. Per germline, CDR1 ENHRY and CDR2 SYGVKD. The CDR3 consists of 17 residues. Trimming took off 7 bases at V and 0 bases at J, with 21 bases between the two ends. The CDR3 coding sequence is TGTGCCATCAACGCCGATGGGGACCGAGAAGCTAACTATGGCTACACCTTC. Translation gives CAINADGDREANYGYTF.

The chain recombines TRBV7-8 with TRBJ2-7; 12 nucleotides agree with TRBD2. This CDR3 is 16 amino acids long. Germline CDR1 and CDR2: SGHVS and FQNEAQ. With 3 bases clipped from V and 0 bases from J, the junction kept 3 bases outside the gene matches. DNA for the CDR3: TGTGCCAGCAGCTTGGGACTAGCGGGCACCTCCTACGAGCAGTACTTC. Amino acids: CASSLGLAGTSYEQYF.

The chain carries TRBV27 and TRBJ2-7; 9 bases fit TRBD2. The CDR3 is made up of 15 amino acids. After removal of 3 bases from V and 6 bases from J, the junction contained 9 bases not matched to a gene. Germline CDR1 is MNHEY and CDR2 is SMNVEV (reference sequence). The CDR3 reads CASSLGAGGRGEQYF. The CDR3 DNA reads as TGTGCCAGCAGTTTGGGTGCGGGAGGGCGTGGCGAGCAGTACTTC.

Worth noting for this clone: Different DNA sequences within this sample yield the same CDR3. The V call is TRBV27, the J call TRBJ2-7; weak D call: TRBD1 (7 bases). Germline CDR1 and CDR2: MNHEY and SMNVEV (reference sequence). This CDR3 region has 14 residues. Trimming shortened V by 1 base and J by 7 bases, and 14 bases separated the two germline ends. The DNA for the CDR3 is TGTGCCAGCAGTTTATTAGGGGGCGCGGGAGAGCAGTACTTC. Its translation: CASSLLGGAGEQYF.

The rearrangement joins TRBV27 to TRBJ2-7, with 7 bases that match TRBD1. V lost 4 bases and J lost 2; bases outside the gene matches: 5. The CDR3 length is 14 residues. In germline, CDR1 is MNHEY, CDR2 SMNVEV (reference sequence). The chain's CDR3 is CASSSPDRAYEQYF. For the CDR3, the DNA is TGTGCCAGCAGTTCCCCCGACAGGGCCTACGAGCAGTACTTC.

The chain recombines TRBV13 with TRBJ1-1; no definite D call. The CDR3 length is 15 residues. V lost 4 bases to trimming and J lost 4 bases, with 16 bases between them. Per the germline V gene, CDR1 is PRHDT and CDR2 is FYEKMQ (reference sequence). The CDR3 DNA is TGTGCCAGCAGCTACTACGCGCAGTTCACCACTGAAGCTTTCTTT. It codes for CASSYYAQFTTEAFF.

The chain joins TRBV7-9 to TRBJ2-7; D may be TRBD2 (6 bases). Trimming pared 5 bases from V and 2 bases from J, leaving 13 bases between. This CDR3 is 14 amino acids long. Germline CDR1 is SEHNR and CDR2 is FQNEAQ (reference sequence). The CDR3 reads CASSKPGLPYEQYF. The CDR3 region has the DNA TGTGCCAGCAGCAAACCGGGACTTCCCTACGAGCAGTACTTC.

The V gene is TRBV13, the J gene TRBJ2-7; TRBD2 matches 7 bases. The V segment lost 6 bases and the J segment 6 bases; nucleotides outside the gene matches: 8. The CDR3 sequence is 13 residues long. Germline values: CDR1 PRHDT, CDR2 FYEKMQ (reference sequence). This CDR3 reads CASSRIGEGEQYF. The CDR3 region has the DNA TGTGCCAGCAGTAGGATAGGGGAGGGCGAGCAGTACTTC.

V and J are TRBV6-4 and TRBJ2-7, with D uncertain. The V gene's germline CDR1 is MRHNA and CDR2 SNTAGT. V was cut by 3 bases and J by 9 bases, with 18 bases left in between. The CDR3 spans 14 residues. CDR3 protein: CASSEWPIQVRQYF. The CDR3 nucleotides are TGTGCCAGCAGTGAATGGCCCATTCAGGTTCGGCAGTACTTC.

The CDR3 loop is CASSPGTGSGNEQFF. The DNA for the CDR3 is TGTGCCAGCAGTCCCGGGACAGGGTCGGGCAATGAGCAGTTCTTC. V gene TRBV28 combines with J gene TRBJ2-1; 9 positions agree with TRBD1. The CDR3 has 15 amino acids. V lost 5 bases, J lost 6 bases, and 8 bases stayed unmatched. CDR1 MDHEN and CDR2 SYDVKM come from the germline V gene.

The chain is built from TRBV10-2 and TRBJ2-7; 8 bases map to TRBD1. Germline V gives CDR1 WSHSY, CDR2 SAAADI. V was clipped by 3 bases and J by 4 bases; unmatched bases: 8. This CDR3 has 15 residues. CDR3 in amino acids: CASSENRNRGYEQYF. In DNA, the CDR3 is TGCGCCAGCAGTGAAAATAGAAACAGGGGGTACGAGCAGTACTTC.

The chain is built from TRBV27 and TRBJ1-4; 7 positions agree with TRBD1. The CDR3 extends over 15 amino acids. V lost 5 bases, J lost 5 bases, and 8 bases stayed unmatched. Germline V gene data show CDR1 as MNHEY and CDR2 as SMNVEV (reference sequence). In nucleotides, the CDR3 is TGTGCCAGCAGTCCGAGGACAGGCCAAAATGAAAAACTGTTTTTT. The encoded protein is CASSPRTGQNEKLFF.

For this clone: Other DNA sequences in this specimen translate into the identical CDR3. The chain employs TRBV18 and TRBJ2-2; D unresolved. CDR3 length: 12 residues. V was trimmed by 3 bases and J by 1 base, leaving 0 bases between them. Germline V CDR1 and CDR2: KGHSH, LQKENI. The CDR3 DNA reads as TGTGCCAGCTCACCGAACACCGGGGAGCTGTTTTTT. It is translated as CASSPNTGELFF. The full variable domain, rest sourced from reference TRBV18 and TRBJ2-2, is NAGVMQNPRHLVRRRGQEARLRCSPMKGHSHVYWYRQLPEEGLKFMVYLQKENIIDESGMPKERFSAEFPKEGPSILRIQQVVRGDSAAYFCASSPNTGELFFGEGSRLTVL.

The chain employs TRBV27 and TRBJ2-7; the match to TRBD2 covers 13 bases. The CDR3 runs 15 residues. Germline loops: CDR1 MNHEY, CDR2 SMNVEV (reference sequence). V trimming: 6 bases; J trimming: 2 bases; junction bases outside the gene matches: 4. The chain's CDR3 is CASSILAGGTYEQYF. DNA for the CDR3: TGTGCCAGCAGCATACTAGCGGGAGGGACCTACGAGCAGTACTTC.

The rearrangement links TRBV10-3 to TRBJ2-6; 7 positions agree with TRBD1. CDR1 and CDR2 from the germline V gene are ENHRY and SYGVKD. This CDR3 comprises 16 residues. V shed 3 bases, J shed 8 bases, and the junction held 10 bases outside the gene matches. CDR3 sequence reads: CAISDYGQERTNVLTF. The CDR3, as DNA: TGTGCCATCAGTGACTATGGACAGGAACGAACCAACGTCCTGACTTTC.

This rearrangement joins TRBV12-1 to TRBJ2-1; the table's D call, TRBD2, has no DNA check behind it. TRBV12-1 is a recognized pseudogene. The CDR3 contains 15 residues. CDR3 loop: CASSPRLGMNNEQFF. The CDR3 nucleotides are TGTGCCAGCAGCCCAAGACTAGGTATGAACAATGAGCAGTTCTTC.

The chain recombines TRBV19 with TRBJ2-3; D unresolved. The CDR3 length is 14 residues. Between the trimmed V and J ends, which lost 7 bases and 4 bases, there was a span of 15 bases. From germline, CDR1 is LNHDA and CDR2 SQIVND (reference sequence). The CDR3 DNA reads as TGTGCCAGTACGATCGACCGGTTCGCAGATACGCAGTATTTT. Amino acids: CASTIDRFADTQYF.

This chain connects TRBV29-1 to TRBJ1-2; possible D gene TRBD1, 6 bases. Germline CDR1 and CDR2: SQVTM and ANQGSEA. The CDR3 has 12 amino acids. Trimming pared 7 bases from V and 4 bases from J, leaving 13 bases between. CDR3 residues: CSGLIRGYGYTF. The CDR3 nucleotides are TGCAGCGGACTGATCAGGGGCTATGGCTACACCTTC.

This chain connects TRBV14 to TRBJ2-7; 8 bases line up with TRBD1. CDR3 size: 13 residues. V shed 8 bases and J 2 bases; nucleotides not matched to a gene: 5. CDR1 is SGHDN and CDR2 is FVKESK in the germline V gene. CDR3 loop: CASEGQAPYEQYF. In DNA form, the CDR3 reads TGTGCCAGCGAGGGACAGGCCCCCTACGAGCAGTACTTC.

The genes are TRBV12-5 and TRBJ1-1, with TRBD1 as a possible D gene (5 bases). The V gene lost 4 bases and the J gene lost 6 bases, with 9 bases spanning the gap. The CDR3 is made up of 12 amino acids. Germline V gene sequence: CDR1 LGHNT, CDR2 FRNRAP. CDR3 DNA: TGTGCTAGTGGTTGGCGGGGCGCTGAAGCTTTCTTT. Its protein product is CASGWRGAEAFF.

The J gene is TRBJ1-2, the V gene TRBV28; TRBD1 agrees at 9 bases. V gave up 4 bases and J gave up 6 bases; unmatched junction bases: 6. Germline V lookup: CDR1 MDHEN, CDR2 SYDVKM. This CDR3 region has 14 residues. DNA of the CDR3: TGTGCCAGCAGTTGGGGACAGGGTTATAATGGCTACACCTTC. This sequence encodes CASSWGQGYNGYTF.

The DNA of the CDR3 is TGCGCCAGCAGTTTTCCGGGTGCCTACAATGAGCAGTTCTTC. It translates to CASSFPGAYNEQFF. J is TRBJ2-1 and V is TRBV10-2; D unresolved. This CDR3 has 14 amino acids. V lost 5 bases, J lost 2 bases, and 10 bases lay in between. Germline CDR1 and CDR2: WSHSY and SAAADI.

The V call is TRBV4-2, the J call TRBJ2-1; 12 nucleotides align to TRBD2. The J segment lost 7 bases and the V segment lost 0 bases, leaving 4 bases of the junction unmatched. This CDR3 has 16 amino acids. Germline loops: CDR1 LGHNA, CDR2 YNFKEQ. The CDR3 sequence: CASSQELAGGWNEQFF. CDR3 in DNA: TGTGCCAGCAGCCAAGAGCTAGCGGGAGGGTGGAATGAGCAGTTCTTC.

This sequence joins TRBV6-5 and TRBJ2-7, with 10 positions matching TRBD1. This CDR3 comprises 15 residues. Looked up from germline, CDR1 is MNHEY and CDR2 is SVGAGI. The ends lost 5 bases at V and 3 bases at J; junction bases unmatched: 7. CDR3 DNA sequence: TGTGCCAGCAGTCGCGGACAGGGGGGGGACTACGAGCAGTACTTC. The encoded protein is CASSRGQGGDYEQYF.

The V and J genes are TRBV7-8 and TRBJ2-1, with unresolved D. The germline V gene encodes CDR1 SGHVS and CDR2 FQNEAQ. The CDR3 is 14 residues long. V was clipped by 2 bases and J by 3 bases, with 8 bases between them. CDR3 nucleotide sequence: TGTGCCAGCAGCTTATACCAGAACTACAATGAGCAGTTCTTC. Amino acids: CASSLYQNYNEQFF.

This chain connects TRBV4-3 to TRBJ1-2; tentative D call: TRBD1 (6 bases). CDR1 is LGHNA, CDR2 YSLEER, per germline. The CDR3 sequence is 14 residues long. Trimming left V 4 bases short and J 6 bases short, with 15 bases between. CDR3 loop: CASSLRGGGDGYTF. CDR3 coding DNA: TGCGCCAGCAGCCTAAGGGGAGGGGGAGATGGCTACACCTTC.

The chain couples TRBV25-1 to TRBJ2-3, with D maybe TRBD2 (5 bases). The CDR3 is 14 amino acids. The V gene lost 8 bases and the J gene lost 5 bases, with 17 bases spanning the gap. Per the germline V gene, CDR1 is MGHDK and CDR2 is SYGVNS. This CDR3 reads CASGKAVWIDTQYF. As DNA, the CDR3 is TGTGCCAGCGGTAAAGCGGTTTGGATAGATACGCAGTATTTT.